This T cell receptor beta chain was recovered during a study of neoadjuvant anti-PD-1 for oral cavity cancer. The protocol was immunoSEQ multiplex PCR, while the TCRdb copy is restricted to in-frame clones and leaves out a portion. The sample has around 12,000 clones, 64% seen once. V shed 4 bases and J shed 2 bases, with 11 bases lying between them. The V gene's germline CDR1 is SGHRS and CDR2 YFSETQ. The CDR3 totals 14 residues. The chain joins TRBV5-1 to TRBJ2-3; D is uncertain. The receptor was isolated from a person aged 40-85 years with oral cavity squamous cell carcinoma. The donor label of this sample is uncertain. Source: tumor tissue, taken before nivolumab (anti-PD-1) treatment. The CDR3 loop reads CASSPTGDTDTQYF. Here the CDR3 DNA reads TGCGCCAGCAGCCCCACCGGTGACACAGATACGCAGTATTTT.